This T cell receptor (beta chain) appears in the sequencing data of a study of radiotherapy plus CTLA-4 blockade in lung cancer. Study at large: Disease control reached 31%, with objective responses in 15% to 20%. Overall study findings and caveats: Expansion in blood of tumor-derived TCR clones was seen after radiotherapy plus ipilimumab.

The protocol was immunoSEQ multiplex PCR, while the TCRdb copy is restricted to in-frame clones and leaves out a portion. The sample holds roughly 100,000 clones, approximately 81% seen once. The V gene lost 0 bases and the J gene lost 3 bases, with 11 bases spanning the gap. The CDR3 consists of 15 residues. Germline CDR1 is LGHNA and CDR2 is YSLEER. In regard to this clone: As yet, its antigen is unknown.

This sequence originates from a human donor with non-small cell lung cancer that progressed on radiotherapy plus ipilimumab. Some clones in this sample may be carry-over from other donors' samples. The rearrangement uses TRBV4-3 and TRBJ1-2; D not certain. Here the sequenced sample was peripheral blood, taken from a patient treated with radiotherapy plus ipilimumab. The CDR3 loop reads CASSQDERAYYGYTF. CDR3 in DNA: TGCGCCAGCAGCCAAGATGAGCGCGCATACTATGGCTACACCTTC.